This TCR beta chain was profiled in a study of blood T cell repertoires in COVID-19. Study details: Acute and convalescent COVID-19 specimens originated in the United States, Italy and Spain. Nucleic acid was either cDNA or gDNA, and it came from T cells, B-cell-depleted T cells, or PBMCs.

Per germline, CDR1 ENHRY and CDR2 SYGVKD. The CDR3 is made up of 14 amino acids. Losses at the gene ends were 6 bases for V and 2 bases for J; bases not matched to a gene: 3. This clone has only a few counts. Original methodology: Using reference gene primer amplification, nucleated cell counts were estimated. Profiling relied on immunoSEQ multiplex PCR, and the TCRdb table lists in-frame clones only, not all of them. V and J calls and clone size are as listed in that table; D and trimming were resolved from the DNA. The top ten hold roughly 5% of the sample, which has fewer than 65,000 clones, roughly 80% seen once.

Sequencing was performed on peripheral blood. This sequence joins TRBV10-3 and TRBJ2-7, with 11 nucleotides matching TRBD2. The clonotype comes from a human donor in a cohort sampled during active COVID-19. CDR3 nucleotides: TGTGCCATCAGCCTAGCGGGGGGCCCCTACGAGCAGTACTTC. Translated: CAISLAGGPYEQYF.